This T cell receptor (beta chain) was found in a study of CD8 T cell repertoires and HIV-1 epitope variants. About this clone: What it recognizes is unknown.

Libraries were prepared by immunoSEQ multiplex PCR; TCRdb keeps only in-frame clonotypes and omits some of them. The profile covers fewer than 4,500 clones, with roughly 68% appearing a single time and less than 50% taken by the ten largest. This CDR3 contains 15 residues. Unmatched junction bases numbered 7, after V lost 1 base and J lost 7 bases. CDR1 is SGHAT, CDR2 FQNNGV, per germline. The V and J genes are TRBV11-2 and TRBJ2-1; 7 bases fit TRBD1. This receptor was taken from a male donor with HIV. Material: cultured CD8+ T cells derived from PBMCs. Written as DNA, the CDR3 is TGTGCCAGCAGCTTAGTCAGGGGGATTTTAAATGAGCAGTTCTTC. Protein sequence: CASSLVRGILNEQFF.